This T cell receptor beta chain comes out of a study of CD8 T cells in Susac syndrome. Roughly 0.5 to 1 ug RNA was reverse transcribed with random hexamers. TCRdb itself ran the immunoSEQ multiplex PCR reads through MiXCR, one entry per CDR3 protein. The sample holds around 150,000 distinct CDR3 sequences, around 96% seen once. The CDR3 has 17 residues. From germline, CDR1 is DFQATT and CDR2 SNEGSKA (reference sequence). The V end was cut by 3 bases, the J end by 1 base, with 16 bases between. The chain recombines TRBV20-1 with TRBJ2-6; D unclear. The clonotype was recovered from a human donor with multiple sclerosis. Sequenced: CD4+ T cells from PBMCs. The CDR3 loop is CSASAKFGWSGANVLTF. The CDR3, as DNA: TGCAGTGCTAGCGCTAAGTTTGGGTGGTCTGGGGCCAACGTCCTGACTTTC.